The sequence of this T cell receptor (beta chain) was determined in a study of Ad26.COV2.S vaccination and SARS-CoV-2 variants. Using immunoSEQ multiplex PCR, the repertoire was profiled, and TCRdb retains in-frame clones only, with some absent. This table holds around 370,000 clones, 70% to 90% found once. Treatment reported: 15 to 20 received Ad26.COV2.S at low or high dose, single or two shots; about 5 received placebo; per-sample allocation not given. Sampling was done on day 63 after the first vaccine or placebo injection. Germline values: CDR1 MNHNY, CDR2 SVGAGI (reference sequence). CDR3 length equals 14 residues. V gave up 8 bases and J gave up 1 base, with 13 bases separating them.

The chain couples TRBV6-6 to TRBJ2-3; TRBD2 is a possible D gene (5 bases). This sample comprised peripheral blood, obtained in a trial of Ad26.COV2.S vaccine versus placebo. This sequence was found in a person between 18 and 60 years old who received the Ad26.COV2.S COVID-19 vaccine or a placebo. Here the CDR3 DNA reads TGTGCCAGCCGGGATAGCTCGGGCACAGATACGCAGTATTTT. It encodes CASRDSSGTDTQYF.